These 32 T cell receptor beta chains originate from one sample sequenced in a study of T-cell memory formation after mild COVID-19. From the 5' RACE reads, TCRdb called clonotypes with MiXCR, one entry per CDR3 protein. The sample lists about 350,000 distinct CDR3 sequences, around 28% occurring once. Sequenced input: PBMCs or a T cell subset sorted from them (not recorded which). Every receptor here comes from an adult woman who had mild COVID-19 (a few samples of this study predate the infection). Cell type and time point are not known.

The rearrangement uses TRBV5-1 and TRBJ2-2, with D perhaps TRBD1 (6 bases). The germline CDR1 and CDR2 sequences are SGHRS and YFSETQ. V lost 4 bases to trimming and J lost 6 bases, with 10 bases between them. The CDR3 spans 13 residues. The chain's CDR3 is CASSGTGPGELFF. CDR3 coding DNA: TGCGCCAGCAGCGGAACAGGGCCCGGGGAGCTGTTTTTT.

V and J are TRBV12-3 or TRBV12-4 and TRBJ1-1; 7 bases match TRBD1. CDR3 length: 16 residues. The V segment lost 8 bases and the J segment 11 bases; nucleotides outside the gene matches: 23. CDR3 nucleotides: TGTGCCAGCTGTAAACCTTGGACCCAGGGGGTCCTGAAGGCTTTCTTT. Protein sequence: CASCKPWTQGVLKAFF.

This clonotype was detected only a few times. The chain is built from TRBV7-3 and TRBJ1-2; no clear D gene. V lost 5 bases, J lost 8 bases, and 12 bases lay in between. This CDR3 has 12 amino acids. Per the germline V gene, CDR1 is SGHTA and CDR2 is FQGTGA. The CDR3 loop reads CASSPGSGGYTF. CDR3 coding DNA: TGTGCCAGCAGCCCGGGTTCCGGGGGCTACACCTTC.

In this sample, this clonotype turned up a few times. V gene TRBV7-2 combines with J gene TRBJ2-2; TRBD2 aligns across 10 bases. V shed 6 bases and J 7 bases; nucleotides not matched to a gene: 5. CDR1 is SGHTA and CDR2 is FQGNSA in the germline V gene. This CDR3 contains 14 residues. The CDR3 sequence: CASRLAGENGELFF. CDR3 nucleotides: TGTGCCAGCAGGCTAGCGGGAGAAAACGGGGAGCTGTTTTTT.

This rearrangement joins TRBV25-1 to TRBJ2-2, with 13 positions matching TRBD2. Germline assignment: CDR1 MGHDK and CDR2 SYGVNS. Unmatched junction bases numbered 3, after V lost 8 bases and J lost 6 bases. The CDR3 has 14 amino acids. CDR3 loop: CASQGLAGPGELFF. In nucleotides, the CDR3 is TGTGCCAGCCAGGGACTAGCGGGGCCCGGGGAGCTGTTTTTT.

This clonotype showed up just a few times. The chain employs TRBV4-2 and TRBJ1-2, with 10 bases fitting TRBD1. Germline V CDR1 and CDR2: LGHNA, YNFKEQ. Trimming cost V 3 bases and J 6 bases; bases outside gene matches: 10. The CDR3 length is 16 residues. The CDR3, as DNA: TGTGCCAGCAGCCAGCCCCGGGACAGGGGAAGGAATGGCTACACCTTC. This translates into CASSQPRDRGRNGYTF.

A note on this clonotype: The CDR3 ends on some other residue instead of the conserved phenylalanine or tryptophan, so this is likely a read error. The J gene is TRBJ2-1, the V gene TRBV15; D is unclear. The CDR3 is made up of 18 amino acids. V lost 1 base and J lost 4, with 20 bases in between. Per germline, CDR1 LNHNV and CDR2 YYDKDF (reference sequence). In DNA form, the CDR3 reads TGTGCCACCAGCAGAGTACCAGGCCTACTCAACGGGTACAATGAGCAGTTCTCC. It encodes CATSRVPGLLNGYNEQFS.

The CDR3 bases are TGTGCCAGCAGCCCATCCCCTACCGGGGTAGGCTACGAGCAGTACTTC. This encodes CASSPSPTGVGYEQYF. The V gene is TRBV7-2, the J gene TRBJ2-7; D is possibly TRBD2 (5 bases). The CDR3 consists of 16 residues. V was cut by 5 bases and J by 3 bases, with 20 bases left in between. Germline values: CDR1 SGHTA, CDR2 FQGNSA.

This clonotype was recorded a few times. V gene TRBV24-1 combines with J gene TRBJ2-1; D call uncertain. Per germline, CDR1 KGHDR and CDR2 SFDVKD. This CDR3 has 12 amino acids. Trimming took off 5 bases at V and 10 bases at J, with 11 bases between the two ends. CDR3 nucleotide sequence: TGTGCCACCAGTGGGCCCCAATCCGAGCAGTTCTTC. It codes for CATSGPQSEQFF.

V gene TRBV20-1 combines with J gene TRBJ2-3; possible D gene TRBD1, 6 bases. V lost 3 bases, J lost 2 bases, and 21 bases lay in between. Germline lookup yields CDR1 DFQATT and CDR2 SNEGSKA (reference sequence). The CDR3 runs to 17 residues. CDR3 nucleotide sequence: TGCAGTGCTAGTATGGACAGCTCTATCCCGGCCACAGATACGCAGTATTTT. This gives the protein CSASMDSSIPATDTQYF.

V usage is TRBV12-3 or TRBV12-4 and J usage is TRBJ2-7; 8 bases match TRBD2. CDR3 length equals 15 residues. Losses at the gene ends were 8 bases for V and 6 bases for J; bases not matched to a gene: 15. This chain's CDR3 is CASGISGAVPPEQYF. CDR3 in DNA: TGTGCCAGCGGTATTAGCGGGGCGGTCCCCCCCGAGCAGTACTTC.

This rearrangement joins TRBV24-1 to TRBJ2-5; tentatively, D is TRBD1 (6 bases). V was trimmed by 0 bases and J by 4 bases, leaving 17 bases between them. This CDR3 spans 17 amino acids. Per the germline V gene, CDR1 is KGHDR and CDR2 is SFDVKD. The CDR3 bases are TGTGCCACCAGTGATTTGTCGGCCACAGGGTTTGGAGAGACCCAGTACTTC. Amino acid sequence: CATSDLSATGFGETQYF.

V usage is TRBV2 and J usage is TRBJ2-2, with 8 bases lining up with TRBD1. V shed 3 bases and J 3 bases; nucleotides not matched to a gene: 9. This CDR3 region has 17 residues. Germline V gene data show CDR1 as SNHLY and CDR2 as FYNNEI. For the CDR3, the DNA is TGTGCCAGCAGTGATGCCCGGACAGGGCTTCACACCGGGGAGCTGTTTTTT. Its translation is CASSDARTGLHTGELFF.

The chain joins TRBV20-1 to TRBJ1-2; 8 nucleotides agree with TRBD1. V was pared by 6 bases and J by 3 bases, with 6 bases of the junction left unmatched. The germline V gene encodes CDR1 DFQATT and CDR2 SNEGSKA (reference sequence). The CDR3 loop spans 13 amino acids. CDR3 in amino acids: CSAPAQGDYGYTF. Here the CDR3 DNA reads TGCAGTGCCCCTGCACAGGGGGACTATGGCTACACCTTC.

The chain couples TRBV24-1 to TRBJ2-2; D is undetermined. CDR3 length: 15 residues. Germline V gene sequence: CDR1 KGHDR, CDR2 SFDVKD. The V end lost 0 bases, the J end lost 1 base, and 5 bases lay between the germline ends. In nucleotides, the CDR3 is TGTGCCACCAGTGATTTGGACGGGAACACCGGGGAGCTGTTTTTT. Residues: CATSDLDGNTGELFF.

This clonotype has a handful of counts. This chain joins TRBV7-9 and TRBJ2-7; TRBD1 matches 7 bases. The CDR3 is made up of 12 amino acids. J was trimmed by 6 bases and V by 10 bases; bases with no gene match: 9. CDR1 and CDR2 (germline): SEHNR, FQNEAQ (reference sequence). The CDR3 protein is CATQGDDGEQYF. The CDR3, as DNA: TGTGCCACCCAGGGGGATGACGGCGAGCAGTACTTC.

This rearrangement joins TRBV3-1 to TRBJ2-1; TRBD2 might be the D (5 bases). V lost 0 bases and J lost 15, with 12 bases in between. The CDR3 spans 12 residues. Germline V lookup: CDR1 LGHDT, CDR2 YNNKEL (reference sequence). In DNA form, the CDR3 reads TGTGCCAGCAGCCAAGATCGGGCTAGCTGGTTCTTC. Its translation: CASSQDRASWFF.

With respect to this clonotype: A much larger clone differs by one base, so this may be a read error. The chain combines TRBV24-1 with TRBJ2-5; D tentatively reads TRBD1 or TRBD2 (5 bases each). V shed 4 bases and J shed 0 bases, with 8 bases lying between them. Germline V gene lookup returns CDR1 KGHDR and CDR2 SFDVKD. The length of the CDR3 is 14 residues. The CDR3 DNA is TGTGCCACCAGTGACTCGGGACACCAAGAGACCCAGTACTTC. As protein: CATSDSGHQETQYF.

This clonotype was detected a few times. V and J are TRBV7-9 and TRBJ2-3; perhaps TRBD2 as D (5 bases). Between the trimmed V and J ends, which lost 1 base and 4 bases, there was a span of 12 bases. The CDR3 totals 15 residues. Germline assignment: CDR1 SEHNR and CDR2 FQNEAQ (reference sequence). The CDR3 DNA sequence: TGTGCCAGCAGCTTAGGTGGGAGTGGCTCAGATACGCAGTATTTT. It yields the protein CASSLGGSGSDTQYF. Full variable domain (missing parts from reference TRBV7-9 and TRBJ2-3): DTGVSQNPRHKITKRGQNVTFRCDPISEHNRLYWYRQTLGQGPEFLTYFQNEAQLEKSRLLSDRFSAERPKGSFSTLEIQRTEQGDSAMYLCASSLGGSGSDTQYFGPGTRLTVL.

This sequence joins TRBV9 and TRBJ2-7; TRBD1 matches at 10 bases. CDR3 size: 17 residues. From germline, CDR1 is SGDLS and CDR2 YYNGEE. Trimming took 4 bases from V and 2 from J; bases not matched to a gene: 12. The CDR3 bases are TGTGCCAGCAGCCAGCGGGGGACAGGGGTAGAAGCCTACGAGCAGTACTTC. This translates into CASSQRGTGVEAYEQYF.

The sample holds a few counts of this clonotype. The rearrangement joins TRBV29-1 to TRBJ1-1, with 8 nucleotides matching TRBD1. The junction had 13 bases not matched to a gene; V was cut back by 3 bases and J by 7 bases. The germline V gene has CDR1 SQVTM and CDR2 ANQGSEA. The CDR3 spans 15 residues. The CDR3 DNA follows: TGCAGCGTTGACGGAGGACAGGGCGGCTGGGGTGAAGCTTTCTTT. Its translation is CSVDGGQGGWGEAFF.

This clonotype was found a few times. The chain links TRBV27 to TRBJ1-2; no firm D call. V was pared by 4 bases and J by 0 bases, with 6 bases between. There are 13 residues in the CDR3. CDR1 MNHEY and CDR2 SMNVEV come from the germline V gene (reference sequence). CDR3 coding DNA: TGTGCCAGCAGTTCACGCCCTAACTATGGCTACACCTTC. It translates to CASSSRPNYGYTF.

The rearrangement joins TRBV5-6 to TRBJ1-5; D not certain. Germline CDR1 SGHDT, CDR2 YYEEEE. The CDR3 contains 14 residues. V was clipped by 2 bases and J by 4 bases, with 10 bases between them. The CDR3: CASSFFGRNQPQHF. The DNA of the CDR3 is TGTGCCAGCAGCTTTTTCGGGCGAAATCAGCCCCAGCATTTT. Using reference TRBV5-6 and TRBJ1-5 for the parts outside the CDR3, the full variable domain is DAGVTQSPTHLIKTRGQQVTLRCSPKSGHDTVSWYQQALGQGPQFIFQYYEEEERQRGNFPDRFSGHQFPNYSSELNVNALLLGDSALYLCASSFFGRNQPQHFGDGTRLSIL.

This rearrangement joins TRBV10-3 to TRBJ2-7; TRBD1 aligns across 10 bases. The CDR3 loop spans 14 amino acids. Germline V gives CDR1 ENHRY, CDR2 SYGVKD. The junction had 7 bases not matched to a gene; V was cut back by 8 bases and J by 3 bases. DNA of the CDR3: TGTGCCATCGGGGGGACAGGGGAAAACTACGAGCAGTACTTC. It translates to CAIGGTGENYEQYF.

The table lists this clonotype with a few counts. The CDR3 sequence is CSVQEEHYEQYF. CDR3 nucleotides: TGCAGCGTACAGGAAGAGCACTACGAGCAGTACTTC. The genes are TRBV29-1 and TRBJ2-7; TRBD1 might be the D (5 bases). The CDR3 totals 12 residues. Germline loops: CDR1 SQVTM, CDR2 ANQGSEA. Between the trimmed V and J ends, which lost 6 bases and 3 bases, there was a span of 12 bases.

This chain connects TRBV4-1 to TRBJ2-3; D is possibly TRBD1 or TRBD2 (7 bases each). Germline CDR1 is MGHRA and CDR2 is YSYEKL. The CDR3 is made up of 16 amino acids. The germline V and J ends were trimmed by 1 base and 4 bases, with 15 bases remaining between them. The CDR3 reads CASSQVPAGGADTQYF. DNA of the CDR3: TGCGCCAGCAGCCAAGTACCCGCAGGGGGGGCAGATACGCAGTATTTT.

Many counts were recorded for this clonotype. The rearrangement uses TRBV7-6 and TRBJ2-3; D might be TRBD1 (5 bases). This CDR3 has 16 amino acids. Germline CDR1 reads SGHVS; CDR2 reads FNYEAQ. V lost 5 bases, J lost 8 bases, and 23 bases lay in between. This CDR3 reads CASSLVSQGRIATQYF. Here the CDR3 DNA reads TGTGCCAGCAGCCTCGTTAGTCAGGGCCGGATCGCTACGCAGTATTTT.

This clonotype was counted many times. The chain carries TRBV12-3 or TRBV12-4 and TRBJ2-2; D might be TRBD1 (6 bases). This CDR3 contains 14 residues. The V end was cut by 5 bases, the J end by 1 base, with 8 bases between. The CDR3 nucleotides read TGTGCCAGCAGTGTGACAGGGAACACCGGGGAGCTGTTTTTT. This sequence encodes CASSVTGNTGELFF.

This clonotype was recorded once. This sequence joins TRBV5-1 and TRBJ2-1; D might be TRBD1 or TRBD2, each matching 5 bases. The CDR3 spans 14 residues. In germline, CDR1 is SGHRS, CDR2 YFSETQ. Trimming took off 2 bases at V and 3 bases at J, with 9 bases between the two ends. CDR3 amino acids: CASSFRDHYNEQFF. The CDR3 coding sequence is TGCGCCAGCAGCTTCCGGGACCACTACAATGAGCAGTTCTTC.

The chain recombines TRBV14 with TRBJ2-3; D is ambiguous. The length of the CDR3 is 12 residues. Germline assignment: CDR1 SGHDN and CDR2 FVKESK. V was cut by 0 bases and J by 12 bases, with 10 bases left in between. DNA for the CDR3: TGTGCCAGCAGCCAAGACCGGCGACTCCAGTATTTT. It codes for CASSQDRRLQYF.

The chain links TRBV20-1 to TRBJ2-2, with 9 bases identical to TRBD1. Germline CDR1 and CDR2: DFQATT and SNEGSKA (reference sequence). Losses at the gene ends were 3 bases for V and 6 bases for J; bases not matched to a gene: 8. There are 15 residues in the CDR3. CDR3 nucleotides: TGCAGTGCTAGGACCTTAGACAGGGGGGCCGGGGAGCTGTTTTTT. Translating it yields CSARTLDRGAGELFF.

In this sample, this clonotype turned up a few times. This chain joins TRBV6-5 and TRBJ2-7; D tentatively reads TRBD1 or TRBD2 (5 bases each). V lost 5 bases and J 2 bases, leaving 19 bases between the germline ends. CDR1 and CDR2 (germline): MNHEY, SVGAGI. The CDR3 spans 16 residues. This CDR3 is CASSKDRDPRPYEQYF. The DNA of the CDR3 is TGTGCCAGCAGTAAGGATCGGGACCCCCGACCCTACGAGCAGTACTTC.